The rows below give T cell receptor beta chains drawn from one sample of a study of blood T cell repertoires in COVID-19. The method was immunoSEQ multiplex PCR; TCRdb's version includes in-frame clones alone and lacks a portion of them. In the table there are approximately 400,000 clones, 89% of which are singletons. Source material: peripheral blood. The receptors shown here come from a man aged 40-49 years with acute or convalescent COVID-19. Each CDR3 is given without its conserved first and last residue. The order of the fields is CDR3 length, clone size, V gene, J gene, CDR3 protein. A clone size is listed for some rows: how often the clone was seen (once, few, many), or a class if it is expanded.

16	NA	TRBV5-1	TRBJ1-2	ASSGHRDRRSNNYGYT
11	NA	TRBV2	TRBJ2-7	ASTFSDSYEQY
11	few	TRBV25-1	TRBJ1-1	ASSEQGRTEAF
12	NA	TRBV5-1	TRBJ2-3	ASSLEPAGDTQY
14	NA	TRBV9	TRBJ2-1	ASSVGGTGHYNEQF
14	NA	TRBV18	TRBJ2-1	ASSPPGGGAYNEQF
14	NA	TRBV13	TRBJ1-2	ASSLGGTGGYRGYT
11	few	TRBV11-2	TRBJ2-2	ASSIQGPGELF
13	NA	TRBV3-1/TRBV3-2	TRBJ2-7	ASSQGPGLSYEQY
14	NA	TRBV19	TRBJ1-4	ASSIDWAILAEKLF
13	NA	TRBV5-1	TRBJ1-1	ASKQATGGGREAF
11	NA	TRBV11-2	TRBJ1-1	ASSLMRNTEAF
13	NA	TRBV7-3	TRBJ2-7	ASRSSGSTAYEQY